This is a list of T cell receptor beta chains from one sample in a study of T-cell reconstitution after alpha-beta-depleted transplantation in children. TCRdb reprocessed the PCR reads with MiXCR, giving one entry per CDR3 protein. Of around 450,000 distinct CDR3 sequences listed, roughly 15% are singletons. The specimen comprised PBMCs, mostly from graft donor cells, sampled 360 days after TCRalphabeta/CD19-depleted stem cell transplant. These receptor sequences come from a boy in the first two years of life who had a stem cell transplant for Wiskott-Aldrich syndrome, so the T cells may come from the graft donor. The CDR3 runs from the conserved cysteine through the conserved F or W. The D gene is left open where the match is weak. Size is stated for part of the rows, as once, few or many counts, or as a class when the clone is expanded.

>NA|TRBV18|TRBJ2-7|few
TGTGCCAGCTCACCCTTACAGGGACGTCTCTACGAGCAGTACTTC
CASSPLQGRLYEQYF
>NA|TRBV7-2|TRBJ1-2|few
TGTGCCAGCAGCTTAGGCAGCTTCTATGGCTACACCTTC
CASSLGSFYGYTF
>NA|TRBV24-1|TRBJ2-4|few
TGTGCCACCAGTGGCCTCGACAGGAGAAAAAACATTCAGTACTTC
CATSGLDRRKNIQYF
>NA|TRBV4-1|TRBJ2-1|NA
TGCGCCAGCAGCCAAGAAACGCTGTGGAATGAGCAGTTCTTC
CASSQETLWNEQFF
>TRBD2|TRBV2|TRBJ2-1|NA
TGTGCCTTCCCCAAGGGGGCGGGAGGGCCAGGTGAGCAGTTCTTC
CAFPKGAGGPGEQFF
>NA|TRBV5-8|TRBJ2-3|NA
TGTGCCATCAGCTCTCGGCCCACAGGGCTCACAGATACGCAGTATTTT
CAISSRPTGLTDTQYF
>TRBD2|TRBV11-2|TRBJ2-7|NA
TGTGCCAGCAGCTGGACTAGCGGGGGGGCCTACTACGAGCAGTACTTC
CASSWTSGGAYYEQYF
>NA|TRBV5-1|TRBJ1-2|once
TGCGCCAGCAGCTGGGAGGGAACTAACTATGGCTACACCTTC
CASSWEGTNYGYTF
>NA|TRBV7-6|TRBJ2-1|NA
TGTGCCAGCAGCTTAGTCGGGGACCACCAGTTCTTC
CASSLVGDHQFF
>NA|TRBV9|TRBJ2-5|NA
TGTGCCAGCAGCGTAGACGACAGGCGGGTGGGGGCCCAGTACTTC
CASSVDDRRVGAQYF
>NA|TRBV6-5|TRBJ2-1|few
TGTGCCAGCAGTTACTCGTCCGGGCCACCCTACAATGAGCAGTTCTTC
CASSYSSGPPYNEQFF
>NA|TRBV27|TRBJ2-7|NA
TGTGCCAGCAGTTTAGTCTACGGGGGATACGAGCAGTACTTC
CASSLVYGGYEQYF
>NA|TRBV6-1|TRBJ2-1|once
TGTGCCAGCAGTGAAAGCGGAAGGTCTAGCCGGAGGAGGAATGAGCAGTTCTTC
CASSESGRSSRRRNEQFF
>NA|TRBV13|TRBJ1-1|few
TGTGCCAGCAGCCGATCTACAGTGAACACTGAAGCTTTCTTT
CASSRSTVNTEAFF
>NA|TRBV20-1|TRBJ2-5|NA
TGCAGTGCTAGATTCGAAGGGAGGGAGACCCAGTACTTC
CSARFEGRETQYF
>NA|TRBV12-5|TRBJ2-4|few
TGTGCTAGTGGTTTGCACAGGGATGCCAAAAACATTCAGTACTTC
CASGLHRDAKNIQYF
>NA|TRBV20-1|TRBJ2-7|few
TGCAGTGCTAGTCTGAGCTACGAGCAGTACTTC
CSASLSYEQYF
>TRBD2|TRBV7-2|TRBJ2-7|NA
TGTGCCAGCAGCGACTTTTCTTCACTAGCGGGAGACTACGAGCAGTACTTC
CASSDFSSLAGDYEQYF
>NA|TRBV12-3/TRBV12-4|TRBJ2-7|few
TGTGCCAGCAGCCTTCGGCGGGGTGTAAGCTACGAGCAGTACTTC
CASSLRRGVSYEQYF
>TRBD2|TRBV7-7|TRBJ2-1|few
TGTGCCAGCAGCTTATTTATGGGGAAGGAGCGGGGGGGCCCCTACAATGAGCAGTTCTTC
CASSLFMGKERGGPYNEQFF
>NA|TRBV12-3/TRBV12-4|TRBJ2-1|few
TGTGCCAGCAGTCTCCGTCCGGGACATATCAATGAGCAGTTCTTC
CASSLRPGHINEQFF
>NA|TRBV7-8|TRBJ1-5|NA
TGTGCCAGCAGCTTAGCGGCAAGTAGAAATCAGCCCCAGCATTTT
CASSLAASRNQPQHF
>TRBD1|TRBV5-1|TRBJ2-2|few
TGCGCCAGCACCAGACAGGGGATCCCGAACACCGGGGAGCTGTTTTTT
CASTRQGIPNTGELFF
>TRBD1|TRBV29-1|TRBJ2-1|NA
TGCAGCGTTGAAGTCTTTGGGGGGACAGGAAGCTTCAATGAGCAGTTCTTC
CSVEVFGGTGSFNEQFF